Listed below are T cell receptor beta chains from one sample, sequenced in a study of vaccination and CD4 T cells after COVID-19. TCRdb processed the PCR reads anew with MiXCR; each CDR3 protein has one entry. Among about 15,000 distinct CDR3 sequences listed, 55% to 75% were seen once. No antigen is known for these receptors. The specimen was CD4+ T cells from blood, cultured in vitro. The receptors stem from a human donor who had recovered from COVID-19. Each CDR3 is given with its conserved first and last residue. A D gene is named only where the DNA matches it firmly. The listing skips clone size in some rows; elsewhere it reads once, few, many or a size class.

>.|.|TRBJ2-5|TRBV7-3
CASSLNTMGTQYF
TGTGCCAGCAGCTTAAATACCATGGGAACCCAGTACTTC
>.|few|TRBJ1-2|TRBV20-1
CSAPSSGGYTF
TGCAGTGCTCCCTCCTCGGGGGGCTACACCTTC
>.|.|TRBJ1-6|TRBV20-1
CSAAIPLGNSPLHF
TGCAGTGCTGCCATACCCCTCGGGAATTCACCCCTCCACTTT
>TRBD1|once|TRBJ2-7|TRBV5-1
CASSLDGQGYEQYF
TGCGCCAGCAGCTTGGACGGACAGGGGTACGAGCAGTACTTC
>.|few|TRBJ1-1|TRBV11-2
CASSEWAGKTEAFF
TGTGCCAGCAGCGAGTGGGCCGGGAAGACTGAAGCTTTCTTT
>TRBD2|.|TRBJ2-7|TRBV6-5
CASSSSGRTYEQYF
TGTGCCAGCAGTTCAAGCGGGAGAACCTACGAGCAGTACTTC
>.|.|TRBJ2-5|TRBV29-1
CSVEVGPQETQYF
TGCAGCGTTGAAGTTGGACCACAAGAGACCCAGTACTTC
>TRBD2|.|TRBJ2-3|TRBV15
CATSGRGTSGSTDTQYF
TGTGCCACCAGCGGGCGGGGCACTAGCGGCAGCACAGATACGCAGTATTTT
>.|.|TRBJ2-7|TRBV20-1
CSARAPLISYEQYF
TGCAGTGCTAGAGCTCCGTTGATCTCCTACGAGCAGTACTTC
>TRBD1|.|TRBJ1-5|TRBV5-1
CASSSGQGINQPQHF
TGCGCCAGCAGCTCGGGACAGGGCATCAATCAGCCCCAGCATTTT
>TRBD1|.|TRBJ2-6|TRBV27
CASSPNVQGAFGANVLTF
TGTGCCAGCAGCCCTAATGTGCAGGGGGCGTTTGGGGCCAACGTCCTGACTTTC
>.|few|TRBJ2-1|TRBV7-3
CASSLSGQSYNEQFF
TGTGCCAGCAGCTTAAGCGGACAGTCCTACAATGAGCAGTTCTTC
>TRBD1|.|TRBJ2-1|TRBV24-1
CATSDAGQGSNEQFF
TGTGCCACCAGTGATGCCGGACAGGGGAGCAATGAGCAGTTCTTC
>TRBD2|.|TRBJ2-3|TRBV6-1
CASKGKLAGVDTQYF
TGTGCCAGCAAGGGGAAACTAGCGGGAGTCGATACGCAGTATTTT
>TRBD1|.|TRBJ1-6|TRBV2
CASSEKDRGSSPLHF
TGTGCCAGCAGTGAAAAGGACAGGGGCAGCTCACCCCTCCACTTT
>.|once|TRBJ2-6|TRBV12-3/TRBV12-4
CASSQMGANVLTF
TGTGCCAGCAGTCAAATGGGGGCCAACGTCCTGACTTTC
>.|.|TRBJ2-5|TRBV6-5
CASSYSFRDQETQYF
TGTGCCAGCAGTTACTCTTTCCGCGACCAAGAGACCCAGTACTTC
>.|.|TRBJ1-6|TRBV12-3/TRBV12-4
CASSLQGTLHF
TGTGCCAGCAGTTTACAAGGGACCCTCCACTTT
>TRBD1|.|TRBJ1-1|TRBV7-2
CASSLPRDRGLVNTEAFF
TGTGCCAGCAGCTTACCCCGGGACAGGGGGCTTGTGAACACTGAAGCTTTCTTT
>.|once|TRBJ2-7|TRBV20-1
CSARLQGIYEQYF
TGCAGTGCTAGATTACAGGGAATCTACGAGCAGTACTTC
>.|.|TRBJ1-4|TRBV20-1
CSAWETNEKLFF
TGCAGTGCCTGGGAGACTAATGAAAAACTGTTTTTT
>TRBD1|.|TRBJ1-5|TRBV7-9
CASSLQGAAGNQPQHF
TGTGCCAGCAGCTTACAGGGGGCCGCCGGCAATCAGCCCCAGCATTTT